This TCR beta chain is drawn from a study of blood T cell repertoires in COVID-19. About the research overall: Material from acute and convalescent COVID-19 was sourced from the United States, Italy and Spain. The cDNA or gDNA used as material had been derived from T cells, B-cell-depleted T cells, or PBMCs.

Trimming took 2 bases from V and 2 from J; bases not matched to a gene: 0. Germline V gene sequence: CDR1 SQVTM, CDR2 ANQGSEA. CDR3 length: 14 amino acids. Authors' methods: Reference gene primers were amplified, and this amplification served to estimate nucleated cell counts. Some clones are missing from TCRdb's copy, which holds only in-frame ones; the method was immunoSEQ multiplex PCR. V and J calls and clone size are as listed in that table; D and trimming were resolved from the DNA. The sample has around 140,000 clones, over 70% seen once. Sequenced material: peripheral blood. The sequence was collected from a woman aged 50 to 65 with acute or convalescent COVID-19. The chain uses TRBV29-1 and TRBJ2-5; 12 positions agree with TRBD2. The CDR3 nucleotides are TGCAGCGTTGAAACTAGCGGGGGGCAAGAGACCCAGTACTTC. This codes for CSVETSGGQETQYF.